One sample yielded the 7 T cell receptor beta chains listed below, sequenced in a study of blood T cell repertoires in COVID-19. Only in-frame clones appear in the TCRdb table, and some are missing; sequencing was by immunoSEQ multiplex PCR. The sample comprises 130,000 or so clones, approximately 80% of which are singletons, and more than 9% rests with the top ten. Sequenced material: peripheral blood. These receptors originate from a woman aged 55 to 70 with acute or convalescent COVID-19.

This clone was recorded once. The chain is built from TRBV10-3 and TRBJ2-3; weak D call: TRBD2 (6 bases). Germline CDR1 and CDR2: ENHRY and SYGVKD. The CDR3 covers 17 residues. The V gene lost 3 bases and the J gene lost 2 bases, with 18 bases spanning the gap. The CDR3 reads CAISERDFRLSTDTQYF. The CDR3 DNA reads as TGTGCCATCAGTGAAAGGGACTTCCGATTATCCACAGATACGCAGTATTTT.

This chain's CDR3 is CASALGGERRSPLHF. For the CDR3, the DNA is TGTGCCAGCGCTCTGGGAGGGGAACGACGGTCACCCCTCCACTTT. The rearrangement joins TRBV6-5 to TRBJ1-6; tentatively, D is TRBD1 (5 bases). This CDR3 contains 15 residues. Germline CDR1 MNHEY, CDR2 SVGAGI. V lost 8 bases to trimming and J lost 10 bases, with 21 bases between them.

This chain joins TRBV7-3 and TRBJ1-6, with D possibly matching TRBD1 (5 bases). Germline loops: CDR1 SGHTA, CDR2 FQGTGA. Trimming removed 5 bases from V and 0 bases from J, with 14 bases in between. The CDR3 is 17 residues long. For the CDR3, the DNA is TGTGCCAGCAGCCCCTGGGGGGGGAGCTCCTATAATTCACCCCTCCACTTT. Amino acids: CASSPWGGSSYNSPLHF.

The CDR3 is CASSRSGGGALAKNIQYF. The CDR3 DNA reads as TGTGCCAGTAGTAGGTCGGGCGGGGGGGCTCTAGCCAAAAACATTCAGTACTTC. The chain links TRBV19 to TRBJ2-4, with 9 bases fitting TRBD2. From germline, CDR1 is LNHDA and CDR2 SQIVND (reference sequence). The CDR3 has 18 amino acids. The V segment lost 4 bases and the J segment 0 bases; nucleotides outside the gene matches: 10.

The chain uses TRBV7-8 and TRBJ1-5; the D gene is possibly TRBD1 (5 bases). Germline CDR1 and CDR2: SGHVS and FQNEAQ. CDR3 length: 15 residues. Between the trimmed V and J ends, which lost 2 bases and 5 bases, there was a span of 13 bases. The CDR3 spells CASSLSSQGHQPQHF. The CDR3 coding sequence is TGTGCCAGCAGCTTAAGTAGCCAGGGCCATCAGCCCCAGCATTTT.

This rearrangement joins TRBV12-3 or TRBV12-4 to TRBJ1-5, with 8 bases matching TRBD1. This CDR3 region has 13 residues. V shed 3 bases and J 5 bases; nucleotides not matched to a gene: 0. CDR3 in amino acids: CASSLTGDQPQHF. The DNA of the CDR3 is TGTGCCAGCAGTTTGACAGGGGATCAGCCCCAGCATTTT.

The V and J genes are TRBV2 and TRBJ1-1; D unclear. V was pared by 7 bases and J by 1 base, with 10 bases between. The CDR3 runs 13 residues. CDR1 is SNHLY, CDR2 FYNNEI, per germline. CDR3 protein: CASKVEENTEAFF. The DNA for the CDR3 is TGTGCCAGCAAGGTTGAGGAGAACACTGAAGCTTTCTTT. The full variable domain, in which reference TRBV2 and TRBJ1-1 provide the parts outside the CDR3, is EPEVTQTPSHQVTQMGQEVILRCVPISNHLYFYWYRQILGQKVEFLVSFYNNEISEKSEIFDDQFSVERPDGSNFTLKIRSTKLEDSAMYFCASKVEENTEAFFGQGTRLTVV.